The 31 T cell receptor beta chains in this list originate from one sample, sequenced in a study of T cells after yellow fever vaccination. TCRdb reanalysed the 5' RACE reads using MiXCR and keeps one entry per CDR3 protein. The data hold about 350,000 distinct CDR3 sequences, with roughly 8% observed a single time. This specimen consisted of PBMCs, obtained 35 to 50 days after the first yellow fever vaccination. These receptors were obtained from a young man who received the YFV17D yellow fever vaccine.

This clonotype has at least ten counts. The chain joins TRBV12-3 or TRBV12-4 to TRBJ1-2; no firm D call. The V end was cut by 6 bases, the J end by 8 bases, with 10 bases between. The CDR3 covers 11 residues. CDR3 protein: CASRDRAGYTF. CDR3 nucleotides: TGTGCCAGCAGGGACCGAGCCGGCTACACCTTC.

The chain links TRBV7-6 to TRBJ2-1; 9 bases match TRBD2. With V trimmed by 1 base and J by 7 bases, 14 bases remained unmatched. The CDR3 covers 18 residues. Germline V lookup: CDR1 SGHVS, CDR2 FNYEAQ. The CDR3 DNA sequence: TGTGCCAGCAGCTTAGATTTGCCCGCGGGGGGGCTTTTGAATGAGCAGTTCTTC. Its translation is CASSLDLPAGGLLNEQFF.

V is TRBV6-5 and J is TRBJ1-1, with a tentative D call TRBD1 (5 bases). V was shortened by 2 bases and J by 2 bases, with 15 bases between the two germline ends. CDR1 is MNHEY and CDR2 is SVGAGI in the germline V gene. The CDR3 is 16 residues long. CDR3 sequence (DNA): TGTGCCAGCAGTTACGAAATAGGGGCGGTAAACACTGAAGCTTTCTTT. Its protein is CASSYEIGAVNTEAFF.

The table lists this clonotype with many counts. The CDR3 nucleotides are TGCAGTGCCGGGGGGTCCAATAGCAATCAGCCCCAGCATTTT. Translation gives CSAGGSNSNQPQHF. This rearrangement joins TRBV20-1 to TRBJ1-5; D is perhaps TRBD1 (5 bases). V gave up 6 bases and J gave up 0 bases, with 12 bases separating them. The CDR3 runs to 14 residues. The germline CDR1 and CDR2 sequences are DFQATT and SNEGSKA (reference sequence).

V gene TRBV15 combines with J gene TRBJ2-1; D is uncertain. The CDR3 covers 13 residues. Germline V CDR1 and CDR2: LNHNV, YYDKDF (reference sequence). Between the trimmed V and J ends, which lost 1 base and 7 bases, there was a span of 8 bases. The CDR3 bases are TGTGCCACCAGCAGAGCTGCCCCAAATGAGCAGTTCTTC. It is translated as CATSRAAPNEQFF.

This clonotype was found a few times. The chain employs TRBV27 and TRBJ2-2; 7 bases fit TRBD1. Germline values: CDR1 MNHEY, CDR2 SMNVEV (reference sequence). V lost 7 bases, J lost 7 bases, and 9 bases stayed unmatched. There are 14 residues in the CDR3. The CDR3 sequence: CASNPIGGNGELFF. CDR3 in DNA: TGTGCCAGCAACCCCATAGGGGGCAACGGGGAGCTGTTTTTT.

The chain recombines TRBV19 with TRBJ1-1; possible D gene TRBD1, 5 bases. V was cut by 10 bases and J by 0 bases, with 24 bases left in between. CDR3 length: 17 amino acids. Germline V gives CDR1 LNHDA, CDR2 SQIVND (reference sequence). CDR3 nucleotide sequence: TGTGCCACCGGTGAGGGGTACAGGAACGTCATGAACACTGAAGCTTTCTTT. Its translation is CATGEGYRNVMNTEAFF.

This clonotype occurred a few times. The gene calls are TRBV18 and TRBJ2-7; the match to TRBD1 covers 10 bases. This CDR3 has 15 amino acids. Germline V gives CDR1 KGHSH, CDR2 LQKENI. The V and J ends lost 3 bases and 2 bases, in that order; junction bases with no gene match: 4. CDR3 DNA: TGTGCCAGCTCACCGACCGGGACAGGGGCCTACGAGCAGTACTTC. Its translation: CASSPTGTGAYEQYF.

This clonotype has a handful of counts. DNA of the CDR3: TGCGCCAGCAGCCAAGATACGGGAATTATCACCTACGAGCAGTACTTC. This translates into CASSQDTGIITYEQYF. V usage is TRBV4-3 and J usage is TRBJ2-7, with TRBD2 as a possible D gene (5 bases). Per the germline V gene, CDR1 is LGHNA and CDR2 is YSLEER. Trimming took off 0 bases at V and 2 bases at J, with 14 bases between the two ends. This CDR3 is 16 amino acids long.

V is TRBV5-1 and J is TRBJ2-1; possible D gene TRBD1, 6 bases. The CDR3 runs 16 residues. V was clipped by 7 bases and J by 7 bases, with 24 bases between them. Germline lookup yields CDR1 SGHRS and CDR2 YFSETQ. This CDR3 reads CASGFAPVGRGNEQFF. Here the CDR3 DNA reads TGCGCCAGCGGATTTGCTCCTGTGGGCAGGGGAAATGAGCAGTTCTTC.

This clonotype occurred many times. J is TRBJ1-1 and V is TRBV7-2; 11 positions match TRBD1. This CDR3 contains 14 residues. From germline, CDR1 is SGHTA and CDR2 FQGNSA. The J segment lost 5 bases and the V segment lost 6 bases, leaving 5 bases of the junction unmatched. CDR3 loop: CASSPGQGGTEAFF. Written as DNA, the CDR3 is TGTGCCAGCAGTCCGGGACAGGGGGGGACTGAAGCTTTCTTT.

This clonotype was counted a few times. The J gene is TRBJ1-1, the V gene TRBV24-1, with D possibly matching TRBD1 (5 bases). This CDR3 has 15 amino acids. Trimming removed 6 bases from V and 7 bases from J, with 20 bases in between. Germline V lookup: CDR1 KGHDR, CDR2 SFDVKD. The CDR3 loop reads CATSQGAGPSFEAFF. The CDR3 coding sequence is TGTGCCACCAGTCAGGGTGCGGGTCCCTCCTTTGAAGCTTTCTTT.

Only a few counts were recorded for this clonotype. The V call is TRBV5-6, the J call TRBJ2-1, with D perhaps matching TRBD1 or TRBD2 (5 bases each). Germline CDR1 and CDR2: SGHDT and YYEEEE. V was trimmed by 7 bases and J by 3 bases, leaving 14 bases between them. This CDR3 has 14 residues. CDR3 sequence: CASCEGSLYNEQFF. CDR3 nucleotide sequence: TGTGCCAGCTGCGAGGGGAGTCTCTACAATGAGCAGTTCTTC.

This clonotype was counted ten times or more. V usage is TRBV6-6 and J usage is TRBJ1-1, with D tentatively TRBD1 (5 bases). There are 13 residues in the CDR3. Trimming cost V 2 bases and J 1 base, with 5 bases left between them. Germline V gene sequence: CDR1 MNHNY, CDR2 SVGAGI (reference sequence). CDR3 loop: CASSYGQNTEAFF. In DNA form, the CDR3 reads TGTGCCAGCAGTTACGGACAGAACACTGAAGCTTTCTTT.

This clonotype was detected ten times or more. This chain links TRBV11-1 with TRBJ2-6, with unresolved D. This CDR3 has 17 amino acids. Per the germline V gene, CDR1 is SGHAT and CDR2 is FQDESV (reference sequence). The germline V and J ends were trimmed by 4 bases and 0 bases, with 13 bases remaining between them. The CDR3 loop is CASSSFQYGSGANVLTF. CDR3 bases: TGTGCCAGCAGCTCCTTCCAGTACGGCTCTGGGGCCAACGTCCTGACTTTC. Full variable domain (rest looked up from reference TRBV11-1 and TRBJ2-6): EAEVAQSPRYKITEKSQAVAFWCDPISGHATLYWYRQILGQGPELLVQFQDESVVDDSQLPKDRFSAERLKGVDSTLKIQPAELGDSAMYLCASSSFQYGSGANVLTFGAGSRLTVL.

This clonotype was picked up a small number of times. The rearrangement uses TRBV12-3 or TRBV12-4 and TRBJ2-1, with D hard to call. The ends were cut back, 8 bases at V and 0 bases at J, with 14 bases in the middle. This CDR3 has 15 residues. The chain's CDR3 is CASSVGPSSYNEQFF. The CDR3 DNA reads TGTGCCAGCTCGGTCGGGCCAAGCTCCTACAATGAGCAGTTCTTC.

A few counts support this clonotype. V is TRBV6-2 or TRBV6-3 and J is TRBJ1-1; possibly TRBD1 for D (5 bases). The CDR3 spans 13 residues. The germline V gene has CDR1 MNHEY and CDR2 SVGEGT. V was shortened by 6 bases and J by 6 bases, with 14 bases between the two germline ends. The CDR3 sequence is CASRVGEIPEAFF. Here the CDR3 DNA reads TGTGCCAGCAGGGTAGGGGAGATACCTGAAGCTTTCTTT.

This clonotype occurred many times. The rearrangement uses TRBV24-1 and TRBJ2-5; no firm D call. The CDR3 loop spans 13 amino acids. With 3 bases removed from V and 5 bases from J, the gap between germline ends came to 9 bases. Looked up from germline, CDR1 is KGHDR and CDR2 is SFDVKD. The CDR3 DNA follows: TGTGCCACCAGTGATATCTTTGGTGAGACCCAGTACTTC. Translation: CATSDIFGETQYF.

This clonotype was observed a handful of times. The gene calls are TRBV5-1 and TRBJ2-3, with D perhaps TRBD1 (6 bases). The CDR3 runs to 13 residues. The V gene lost 1 base and the J gene lost 5 bases, with 8 bases spanning the gap. The V gene's germline CDR1 is SGHRS and CDR2 YFSETQ. As DNA, the CDR3 is TGCGCCAGCAGCTTGTGGGGGCAAGATACGCAGTATTTT. As protein: CASSLWGQDTQYF.

In its sample, this clonotype was seen many times. V and J are TRBV4-2 and TRBJ2-1; D not certain. Trimming left V 2 bases short and J 2 bases short, with 13 bases between. Germline CDR1 reads LGHNA; CDR2 reads YNFKEQ. The CDR3 sequence is 16 residues long. CDR3 bases: TGTGCCAGCAGCCAAACAATAGCCTGGCCCTACAATGAGCAGTTCTTC. It specifies CASSQTIAWPYNEQFF.

V is TRBV7-9 and J is TRBJ1-5, with D maybe TRBD1 (5 bases). Germline V gives CDR1 SEHNR, CDR2 FQNEAQ (reference sequence). The CDR3 is made up of 15 amino acids. V shed 10 bases and J shed 0 bases, with 16 bases lying between them. CDR3 nucleotide sequence: TGTGCCACTGGGGGAGACCTATATAGCAATCAGCCCCAGCATTTT. Amino acid sequence: CATGGDLYSNQPQHF.

This chain connects TRBV5-1 to TRBJ1-6, with a possible D match to TRBD1 (5 bases). V was clipped by 0 bases and J by 9 bases, with 16 bases between them. This CDR3 is built from 16 residues. The germline V gene has CDR1 SGHRS and CDR2 YFSETQ. As DNA, the CDR3 is TGCGCCAGCAGCTTGGCCGGGACCAAGCATTCTTCACCCCTCCACTTT. It specifies CASSLAGTKHSSPLHF.

V usage is TRBV7-2 and J usage is TRBJ2-3; D not certain. Germline values: CDR1 SGHTA, CDR2 FQGNSA. This CDR3 region has 13 residues. The V and J ends lost 1 base and 9 bases respectively, with 11 bases between them. CDR3 sequence: CASSLGPSDTQYF. CDR3 DNA sequence: TGTGCCAGCAGCTTAGGACCGTCCGACACGCAGTATTTT.

This chain uses TRBV5-6 with TRBJ2-7; 7 bases line up with TRBD1. The ends lost 2 bases at V and 3 bases at J; junction bases unmatched: 2. CDR3 size: 13 residues. Germline V gene lookup returns CDR1 SGHDT and CDR2 YYEEEE. Written as DNA, the CDR3 is TGTGCCAGCAGCTTCGGGACAGACTACGAGCAGTACGTC. Translating gives CASSFGTDYEQYV.

Only a few counts were recorded for this clonotype. The rearrangement links TRBV19 to TRBJ1-1, with D uncertain. Germline CDR1 reads LNHDA; CDR2 reads SQIVND (reference sequence). The CDR3 totals 13 residues. With 2 bases removed from V and 1 base from J, the gap between germline ends came to 5 bases. The CDR3 DNA is TGTGCCAGTAGTATAAGTGGGAACACTGAAGCTTTCTTT. Translating gives CASSISGNTEAFF. Complete variable domain (other parts from reference TRBV19 and TRBJ1-1): DGGITQSPKYLFRKEGQNVTLSCEQNLNHDAMYWYRQDPGQGLRLIYYSQIVNDFQKGDIAEGYSVSREKKESFPLTVTSAQKNPTAFYLCASSISGNTEAFFGQGTRLTVV.

This clonotype was seen a handful of times. The rearrangement links TRBV4-1 to TRBJ1-5; D remains unclear. Trimming shortened V by 0 bases and J by 7 bases, and 10 bases separated the two germline ends. Per the germline V gene, CDR1 is MGHRA and CDR2 is YSYEKL. The CDR3 covers 14 residues. The CDR3: CASSQDLRRQPQHF. For the CDR3, the DNA is TGCGCCAGCAGCCAAGATCTCCGGCGGCAGCCCCAGCATTTT.

A few counts support this clonotype. The junction departs from the called germline gene at one end, perhaps through a read error. V usage is TRBV7-3 and J usage is TRBJ2-1; 11 bases map to TRBD2. This CDR3 has 15 amino acids. Germline V gene lookup returns CDR1 SGHTA and CDR2 FQGTGA. CDR3 region: CASSIAGGHYYEQFF. DNA for the CDR3: TGTGCCAGCAGCATAGCGGGGGGGCACTACTATGAGCAGTTCTTC.

This clonotype was seen a few times. V and J are TRBV2 and TRBJ1-2; TRBD1 might be the D (5 bases). V was trimmed by 2 bases and J by 8 bases, leaving 18 bases between them. Germline V gene data show CDR1 as SNHLY and CDR2 as FYNNEI. The CDR3 has 15 amino acids. This chain's CDR3 is CASSETRQPLGGYTF. The CDR3 DNA reads TGTGCCAGCAGTGAAACCCGACAGCCTCTGGGAGGCTACACCTTC.

The rearrangement links TRBV7-2 to TRBJ2-5; TRBD2 agrees at 7 bases. The CDR3 spans 16 residues. Germline V gene sequence: CDR1 SGHTA, CDR2 FQGNSA. The V gene end was trimmed by 5 bases and the J gene end by 2 bases; junction bases not matched to a gene: 11. The CDR3 loop reads CASSKIGLADQETQYF. The CDR3 DNA reads as TGTGCCAGCAGCAAAATCGGGCTAGCGGATCAAGAGACCCAGTACTTC.

This rearrangement joins TRBV12-3 or TRBV12-4 to TRBJ2-5; 7 bases align to TRBD1. The trim removed 6 bases at V and 6 bases at J, leaving 7 bases unmatched. The CDR3 length is 13 residues. The CDR3 is CASSPGQPQTQYF. CDR3 in DNA: TGTGCCAGCAGCCCGGGACAGCCTCAGACCCAGTACTTC.

This clonotype was detected only a few times. V usage is TRBV11-1 and J usage is TRBJ1-2; 8 nucleotides align to TRBD1. The CDR3 extends over 13 amino acids. Germline CDR1 and CDR2: SGHAT and FQDESV (reference sequence). Trimming took 5 bases from V and 6 from J; bases not matched to a gene: 5. The CDR3 DNA reads as TGTGCCAGCAGCGACGGACAGGGCCATGGCTACACCTTC. It encodes CASSDGQGHGYTF.